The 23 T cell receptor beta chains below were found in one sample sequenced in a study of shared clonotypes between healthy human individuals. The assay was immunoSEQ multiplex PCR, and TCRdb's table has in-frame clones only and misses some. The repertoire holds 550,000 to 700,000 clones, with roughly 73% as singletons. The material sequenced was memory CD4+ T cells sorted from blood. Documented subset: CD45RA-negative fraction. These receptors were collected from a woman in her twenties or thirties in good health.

CDR3 nucleotide sequence: TGTGCCAGTAGTATATGGGCTGATTACACAGGGACTCAGCCCCAGCATTTT. Translated, it gives CASSIWADYTGTQPQHF. J is TRBJ1-5 and V is TRBV19, with a weak D call TRBD1 (6 bases). The CDR3 is made up of 17 amino acids. The germline V gene encodes CDR1 LNHDA and CDR2 SQIVND (reference sequence). V lost 2 bases, J lost 6 bases, and 20 bases lay in between.

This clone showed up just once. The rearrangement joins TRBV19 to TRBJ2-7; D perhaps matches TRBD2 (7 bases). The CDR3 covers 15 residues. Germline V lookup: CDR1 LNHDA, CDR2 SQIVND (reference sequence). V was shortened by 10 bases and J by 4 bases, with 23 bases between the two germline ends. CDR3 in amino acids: CAKQGIEGGSYEQYF. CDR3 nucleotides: TGTGCCAAACAGGGCATAGAGGGGGGGAGTTACGAGCAGTACTTC. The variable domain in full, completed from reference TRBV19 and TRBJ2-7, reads DGGITQSPKYLFRKEGQNVTLSCEQNLNHDAMYWYRQDPGQGLRLIYYSQIVNDFQKGDIAEGYSVSREKKESFPLTVTSAQKNPTAFYLCAKQGIEGGSYEQYFGPGTRLTVT.

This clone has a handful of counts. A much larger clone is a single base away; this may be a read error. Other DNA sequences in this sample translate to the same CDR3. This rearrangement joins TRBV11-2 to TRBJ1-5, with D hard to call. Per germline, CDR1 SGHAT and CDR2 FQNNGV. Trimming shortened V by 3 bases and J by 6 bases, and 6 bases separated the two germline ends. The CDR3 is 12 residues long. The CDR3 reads CASSLEGQPQHF. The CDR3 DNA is TGTGCCAGCAGCTTGGAGGGTCAGCCCCAGCATTTT.

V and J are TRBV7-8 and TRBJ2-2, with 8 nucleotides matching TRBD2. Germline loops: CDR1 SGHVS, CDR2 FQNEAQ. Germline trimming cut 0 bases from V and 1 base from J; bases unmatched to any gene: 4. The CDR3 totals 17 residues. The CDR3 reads CASSLAVLAGNTGELFF. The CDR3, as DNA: TGTGCCAGCAGCTTAGCGGTCCTAGCGGGGAACACCGGGGAGCTGTTTTTT.

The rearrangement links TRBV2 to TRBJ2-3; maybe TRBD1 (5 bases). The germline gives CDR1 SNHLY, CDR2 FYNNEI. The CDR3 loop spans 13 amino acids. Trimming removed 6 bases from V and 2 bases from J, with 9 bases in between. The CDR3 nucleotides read TGTGCCAGCAGGAGACAGCACACAGATACGCAGTATTTT. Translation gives CASRRQHTDTQYF.

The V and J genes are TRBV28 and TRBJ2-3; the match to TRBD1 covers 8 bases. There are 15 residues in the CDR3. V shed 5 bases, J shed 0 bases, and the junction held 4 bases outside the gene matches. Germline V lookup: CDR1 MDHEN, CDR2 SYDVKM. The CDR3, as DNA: TGTGCCAGCAGTCTCGGACAGGGCAGCACAGATACGCAGTATTTT. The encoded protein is CASSLGQGSTDTQYF.

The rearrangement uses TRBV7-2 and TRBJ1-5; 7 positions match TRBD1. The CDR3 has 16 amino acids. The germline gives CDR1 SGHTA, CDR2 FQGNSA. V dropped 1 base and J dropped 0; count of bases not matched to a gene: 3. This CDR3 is CASSLVGTDSNQPQHF. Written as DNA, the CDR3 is TGTGCCAGCAGCTTAGTTGGGACAGATAGCAATCAGCCCCAGCATTTT.

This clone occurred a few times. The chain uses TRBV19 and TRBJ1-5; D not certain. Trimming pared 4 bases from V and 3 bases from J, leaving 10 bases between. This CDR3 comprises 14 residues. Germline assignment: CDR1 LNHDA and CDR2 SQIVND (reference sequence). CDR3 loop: CASSNAGFNQPQHF. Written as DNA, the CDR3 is TGTGCCAGTAGTAACGCTGGGTTCAATCAGCCCCAGCATTTT.

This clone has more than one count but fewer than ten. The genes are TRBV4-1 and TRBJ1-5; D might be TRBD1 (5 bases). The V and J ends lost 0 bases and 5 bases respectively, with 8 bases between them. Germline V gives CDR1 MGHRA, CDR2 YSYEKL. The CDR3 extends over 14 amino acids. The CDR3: CASSQDTGHQPQHF. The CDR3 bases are TGCGCCAGCAGCCAAGATACAGGACATCAGCCCCAGCATTTT.

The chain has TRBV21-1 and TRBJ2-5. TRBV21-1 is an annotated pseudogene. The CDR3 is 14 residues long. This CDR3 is CAIQLRGHQETQYF. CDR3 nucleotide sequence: TGTGCCATTCAACTTCGGGGGCACCAAGAGACCCAGTACTTC.

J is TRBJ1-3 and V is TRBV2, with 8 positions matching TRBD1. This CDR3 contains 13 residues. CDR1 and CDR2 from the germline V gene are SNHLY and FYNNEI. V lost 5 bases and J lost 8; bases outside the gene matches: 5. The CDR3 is CASSQTGVDTIYF. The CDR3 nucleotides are TGTGCCAGCAGTCAGACAGGGGTGGACACCATATATTTT.

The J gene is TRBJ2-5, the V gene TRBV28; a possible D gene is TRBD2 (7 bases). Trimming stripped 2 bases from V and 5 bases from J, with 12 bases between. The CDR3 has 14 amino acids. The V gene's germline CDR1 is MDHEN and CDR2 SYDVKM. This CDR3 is CASSLRGEGETQYF. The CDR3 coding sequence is TGTGCCAGCAGTTTAAGGGGGGAGGGGGAGACCCAGTACTTC.

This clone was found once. CDR3 nucleotides: TGTGCCAGCAGTTTCCTAAGCACAGATACGCAGTATTTT. Its translation is CASSFLSTDTQYF. J is TRBJ2-3 and V is TRBV28; D is uncertain. V was pared by 3 bases and J by 0 bases, with 4 bases between. CDR1 and CDR2 (germline): MDHEN, SYDVKM. The CDR3 covers 13 residues. The entire variable domain, with the rest obtained from reference TRBV28 and TRBJ2-3, is as follows: DVKVTQSSRYLVKRTGEKVFLECVQDMDHENMFWYRQDPGLGLRLIYFSYDVKMKEKGDIPEGYSVSREKKERFSLILESASTNQTSMYLCASSFLSTDTQYFGPGTRLTVL.

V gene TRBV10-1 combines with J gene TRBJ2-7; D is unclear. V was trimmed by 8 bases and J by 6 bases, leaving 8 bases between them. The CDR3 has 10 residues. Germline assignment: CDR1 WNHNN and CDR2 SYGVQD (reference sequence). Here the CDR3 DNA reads TGCGCCAGCGGGGTAGGCGAGCAGTACTTC. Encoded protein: CASGVGEQYF.

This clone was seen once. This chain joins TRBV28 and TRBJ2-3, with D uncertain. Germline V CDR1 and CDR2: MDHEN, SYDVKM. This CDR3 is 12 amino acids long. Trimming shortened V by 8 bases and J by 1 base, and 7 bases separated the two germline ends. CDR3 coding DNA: TGTGCCAGCTTCGCGGGCACAGATACGCAGTATTTT. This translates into CASFAGTDTQYF.

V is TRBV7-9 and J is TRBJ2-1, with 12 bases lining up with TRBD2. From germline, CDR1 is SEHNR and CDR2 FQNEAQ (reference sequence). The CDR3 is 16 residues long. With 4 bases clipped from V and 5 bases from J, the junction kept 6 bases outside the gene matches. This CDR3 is CASSSLTSGGNNEQFF. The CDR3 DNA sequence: TGTGCCAGCAGCTCGCTGACTAGCGGGGGAAACAATGAGCAGTTCTTC.

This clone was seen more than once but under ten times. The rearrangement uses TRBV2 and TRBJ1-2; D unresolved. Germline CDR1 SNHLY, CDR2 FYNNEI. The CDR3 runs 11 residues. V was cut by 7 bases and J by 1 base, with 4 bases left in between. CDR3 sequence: CASNDNYGYTF. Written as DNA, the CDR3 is TGTGCCAGCAACGATAACTATGGCTACACCTTC.

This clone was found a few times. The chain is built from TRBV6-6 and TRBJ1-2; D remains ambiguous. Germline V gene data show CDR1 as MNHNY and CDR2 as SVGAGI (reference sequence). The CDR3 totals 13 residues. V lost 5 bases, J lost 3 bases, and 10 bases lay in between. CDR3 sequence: CASSTVGDYGYTF. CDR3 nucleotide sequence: TGTGCCAGCAGTACGGTCGGCGACTATGGCTACACCTTC.

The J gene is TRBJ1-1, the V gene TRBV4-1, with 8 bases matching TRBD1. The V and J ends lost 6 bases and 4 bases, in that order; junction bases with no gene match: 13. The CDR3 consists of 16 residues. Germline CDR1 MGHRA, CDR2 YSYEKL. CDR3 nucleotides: TGCGCCAGCAGGCAAATCGGACAGGGAGAGAGCACTGAAGCTTTCTTT. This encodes CASRQIGQGESTEAFF.

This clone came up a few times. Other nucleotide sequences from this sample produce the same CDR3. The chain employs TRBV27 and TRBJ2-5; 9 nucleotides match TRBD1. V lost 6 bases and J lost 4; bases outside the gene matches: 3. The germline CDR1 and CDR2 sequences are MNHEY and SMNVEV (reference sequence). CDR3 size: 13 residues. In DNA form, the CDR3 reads TGTGCCAGCAGGCCGACAGGGGGAGAGACCCAGTACTTC. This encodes CASRPTGGETQYF.

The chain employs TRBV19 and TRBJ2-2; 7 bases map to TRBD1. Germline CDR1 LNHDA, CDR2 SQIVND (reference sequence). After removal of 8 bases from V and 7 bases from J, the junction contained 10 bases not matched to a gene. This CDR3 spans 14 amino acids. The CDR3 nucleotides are TGTGCCAGTTGGCACAGGGGCGGCCGCGGGGAGCTGTTTTTT. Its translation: CASWHRGGRGELFF.

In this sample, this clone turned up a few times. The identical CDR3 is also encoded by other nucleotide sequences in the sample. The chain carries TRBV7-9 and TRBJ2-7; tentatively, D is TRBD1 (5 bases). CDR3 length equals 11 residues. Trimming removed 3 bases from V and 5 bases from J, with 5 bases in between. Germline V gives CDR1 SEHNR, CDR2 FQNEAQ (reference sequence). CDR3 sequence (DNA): TGTGCCAGCAGCTTCAGGGACGAGCAGTACTTC. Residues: CASSFRDEQYF.

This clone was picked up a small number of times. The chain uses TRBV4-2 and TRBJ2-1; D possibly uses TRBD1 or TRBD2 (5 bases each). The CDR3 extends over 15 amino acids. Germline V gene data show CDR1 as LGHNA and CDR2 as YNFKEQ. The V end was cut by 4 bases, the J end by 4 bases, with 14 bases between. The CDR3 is CASSPSRGEYNEQFF. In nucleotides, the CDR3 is TGTGCCAGCAGCCCTTCGAGGGGCGAGTACAATGAGCAGTTCTTC.